The rows below give T cell receptor beta chains drawn from one sample of a study of CD8 T cells in ankylosing spondylitis. Via MiXCR, TCRdb re-called the 5' RACE reads, giving one row per CDR3 protein. In the table there are some 240,000 distinct CDR3 sequences, approximately 7.4% of which are singletons. The sequenced sample consisted of blood, either unsorted or a sorted T cell fraction (not recorded which). These receptor sequences come from a male donor with ankylosing spondylitis. Each CDR3 is given with its conserved first and last residue. A D gene is named only where the DNA matches it firmly. Size values are once, few and many counts, or a class for expanded clones, and some rows have none.

TRBJ1-2	.	.	TRBV20-1	CSARDRRGAYYGYTF	TGCAGTGCTAGAGATCGCAGGGGCGCGTACTATGGCTACACCTTC
TRBJ2-2	TRBD2	.	TRBV15	CATSSGLAGKYTGELFF	TGTGCCACCAGCTCTGGACTAGCGGGAAAATACACCGGGGAGCTGTTTTTT
TRBJ1-2	TRBD1	many	TRBV4-1	CASSQQGAGYGYTF	TGCGCCAGCAGCCAACAGGGGGCTGGCTATGGCTACACCTTC
TRBJ2-7	TRBD2	few	TRBV20-1	CSATAGESYEQYF	TGCAGTGCTACGGCGGGGGAATCCTACGAGCAGTACTTC
TRBJ2-7	TRBD1	.	TRBV20-1	CSARTGGPYEQYF	TGCAGTGCGCGGACAGGGGGACCCTACGAGCAGTACTTC
TRBJ2-5	.	many	TRBV9	CASSVDLSSGETQYF	TGTGCCAGCAGCGTAGATTTGAGTTCGGGAGAGACCCAGTACTTC
TRBJ1-2	.	.	TRBV12-2	CASRSGAIPENYGYTF	TGTGCAAGTCGCTCCGGGGCCATACCCGAGAACTATGGCTACACCTTC
TRBJ1-1	.	many	TRBV12-3/TRBV12-4	CASSFGMNTEAFF	TGTGCCAGCAGTTTTGGGATGAACACTGAAGCTTTCTTT
TRBJ2-7	.	few	TRBV18	CASSPGSFGGPYEQYF	TGTGCCAGCTCACCAGGAAGTTTCGGGGGCCCTTACGAGCAGTACTTC
TRBJ2-7	.	.	TRBV4-3	CASSLAGTLYEQYF	TGCGCCAGCAGCCTTGCGGGAACCTTATACGAGCAGTACTTC
TRBJ2-3	TRBD2	few	TRBV11-2	CASSLLLGLAGWSDTQYF	TGTGCCAGCAGCTTACTCCTCGGACTAGCGGGATGGTCAGATACGCAGTATTTT
TRBJ2-7	.	many	TRBV29-1	CSVEAADTYEQYF	TGCAGCGTTGAAGCGGCAGATACCTACGAGCAGTACTTC
TRBJ1-2	.	many	TRBV28	CASSAVSNYGYTF	TGTGCCAGCAGCGCGGTCTCTAACTATGGCTACACCTTC
TRBJ2-1	.	few	TRBV9	CASSRFYNEQFF	TGTGCCAGCAGCCGCTTTTACAATGAGCAGTTCTTC
TRBJ1-4	TRBD1	few	TRBV13	CASSGQGTGMSNEKLFF	TGTGCCAGCAGCGGACAGGGGACAGGGATGTCTAATGAAAAACTGTTTTTT
TRBJ2-2	.	once	TRBV10-3	CAITDGNTGELFF	TGTGCCATCACCGACGGGAACACCGGGGAGCTGTTTTTT
TRBJ1-6	TRBD1	many	TRBV6-2/TRBV6-3	CANQALGTAYSPLHF	TGTGCCAACCAAGCGCTTGGGACAGCTTATTCACCCCTCCACTTT
TRBJ1-1	.	many	TRBV20-1	CSARDGMNTEAFF	TGCAGTGCTAGAGACGGAATGAACACTGAAGCTTTCTTT
TRBJ1-1	.	many	TRBV20-1	CSARMLGSTEAFF	TGCAGTGCCAGAATGTTGGGGAGCACTGAAGCTTTCTTT
TRBJ2-7	TRBD2	many	TRBV20-1	CSASRTSGTYEQYF	TGCAGTGCTAGCAGGACTAGCGGGACCTACGAGCAGTACTTC
TRBJ2-5	TRBD1	many	TRBV11-1	CASSLTPTGGEFGETQYF	TGTGCCAGCAGCTTAACCCCTACAGGGGGCGAGTTCGGTGAGACCCAGTACTTC
TRBJ1-6	.	many	TRBV7-8	CASNDHLRGSPLHF	TGTGCCAGCAACGACCACCTAAGGGGTTCACCCCTCCACTTT
TRBJ2-1	.	many	TRBV5-1	CASSLVGPLKYEQFF	TGCGCCAGCAGCTTGGTAGGACCTCTTAAGTATGAGCAGTTCTTC
TRBJ1-5	TRBD1	.	TRBV5-3	CARHGTGTEYSNQPQHF	TGTGCCAGACATGGGACAGGCACTGAATATAGCAATCAGCCCCAGCATTTT
TRBJ2-3	TRBD1	many	TRBV7-9	CASSSFGQGRITDTQYF	TGTGCCAGCAGCTCATTCGGACAGGGACGAATCACAGATACGCAGTATTTT
TRBJ1-5	.	many	TRBV5-6	CASSLPGQPQHF	TGTGCCAGCAGCTTGCCCGGTCAGCCCCAGCATTTT
TRBJ2-7	TRBD1	many	TRBV20-1	CSAKDRGTSYEQYF	TGCAGTGCCAAGGACAGGGGCACCTCCTACGAGCAGTACTTC
TRBJ2-7	TRBD2	.	TRBV19	CASKGALAGPYEQYF	TGTGCCAGCAAAGGGGCACTAGCGGGGCCTTACGAGCAGTACTTC
TRBJ2-5	.	.	TRBV27	CASQGRGKTQYF	TGTGCCAGCCAGGGGAGGGGGAAGACCCAGTACTTC